This TCR beta chain appears in the sequencing data of a study of human T cells and chemical hapten exposure (dated by TCRdb to 2020 to 2022). In the study overall: For sensitization, 2% DPC in acetone was applied to a 2 cm by 2 cm area of upper inner arm skin. Throughout the study period of roughly five months, patients also received therapeutic DPC doses to the scalp every week. Patch testing was performed on the upper back with Finn chambers containing 0.01% DPC, and the patch tests were scored after 6 days according to International Contact Dermatitis Research Group standards. The mostly female patient cohort included alopecia areata with under or over 50% scalp involvement, alopecia totalis and alopecia universalis. Libraries were pooled for sequencing, and per-sample TCR yields varied mainly because of small differences in library volumes within the pool. This study followed changes in the peripheral blood TCR repertoire in vivo during primary and secondary sensitization of alopecia patients to the hapten diphenylcyclopropenone (DPC). Patient blood was sampled pre-sensitization (week 0) and at 2, 6 and about 24 weeks after DPC sensitization. Blood for TCR sequencing was provided by twenty-nine alopecia patients at one to four time points (pre-sensitization, 2, 6 and 24 weeks).

The sample's time point, from its label and the paper: patch test 2, 6 weeks after DPC sensitization. The sample's treatment or condition label is to be understood as: therapeutic diphenylcyclopropenone sensitization with weekly scalp DPC. Blood at each patch-test visit was drawn before the patch test was applied. To be eligible, patients had to be aged 18 to 70, diagnosed with alopecia and judged suitable for DPC therapy, while pregnant patients were excluded. Total RNA was isolated from unfractionated whole blood collected in Tempus Blood RNA tubes. This clonotype was counted at least ten times. The antigen this receptor binds is unknown. No much larger clone exists at a distance of one base, and base qualities are not known. The library was built by means of RACE. The run used a NextSeq 500. Library preparation attached unique molecular identifiers to individual cDNA molecules for quantitative, reproducible TCR counting. From each blood RNA sample, both TCR alpha and TCR beta chains were sequenced. On the study's bioinformatics: Samples had a median of about 90,000 TCRs, with a range from roughly 23,224 to 700,000. V, J and CDR3 annotation of the TCR reads was performed with the Decombinator software suite. For PS versus PT1 abundance plots, all samples were subsampled to the same number of TCRs (28,000). TCRs were defined as expanded if absent before sensitization and observed at least eight times at the 2-week time point. The public sequencing data were trimmed at Q25 with fastp and processed into clonotypes with MiXCR by TCRdb, which kept only in-frame beta chains. Each entry merges the rows of one CDR3 protein and shows their most common DNA and genes. It is TCRdb's table, rather than the study itself, that gives the V and J calls and clone size. Counted in this sample were about 84,000 distinct CDR3 sequences; roughly a tenth of them appeared once. The leading ten clones occupy around 5% of the sample.

General study outcomes and caveats: Patch test score correlated positively with the number of PT1 expanded TCRs, reaching significance at thresholds 8, 16 and 32 but not at 4. Repeated subsampling changed both the strength of the expansion versus patch-test correlation and the threshold at which the correlation became significant. Compared with pre-sensitization or healthy control sets, expanded TCRs formed significantly more large CDR3 similarity clusters, which is consistent with antigen-driven responses. No change with DPC sensitization was found in the number of TCRs above 1 in 1000 frequency, and no evidence of global repertoire structure alterations was found. All patients had alopecia, a presumed autoimmune disease, so their immune response might differ from that of healthy individuals.

V drops 5 bases and J drops 5 bases, leaving 18 bases in between. Taken from cysteine to phenylalanine, the CDR3 has 15 residues. The kept DNA is CDR3 alone, 45 bases in frame from the first base. From a lookup of the germline V gene (reference sequence), CDR1 and CDR2 are PRHDT and FYEKMQ. The chain is made from TRBV13 and TRBJ2-5; the best D guess is TRBD1, with 6 bases matching. The sequencing used whole blood, collected in connection with sensitization to the hapten diphenylcyclopropenone (DPC). The source is a woman between 45 and 60 years old with alopecia areata. Some clones in this sample may be carry-over from other donors' samples. The CDR3 region: CASSTRDTGRETQYF. The nucleotide sequence reads TGTGCCAGCAGCACACGGGACACCGGACGGGAGACCCAGTACTTC.